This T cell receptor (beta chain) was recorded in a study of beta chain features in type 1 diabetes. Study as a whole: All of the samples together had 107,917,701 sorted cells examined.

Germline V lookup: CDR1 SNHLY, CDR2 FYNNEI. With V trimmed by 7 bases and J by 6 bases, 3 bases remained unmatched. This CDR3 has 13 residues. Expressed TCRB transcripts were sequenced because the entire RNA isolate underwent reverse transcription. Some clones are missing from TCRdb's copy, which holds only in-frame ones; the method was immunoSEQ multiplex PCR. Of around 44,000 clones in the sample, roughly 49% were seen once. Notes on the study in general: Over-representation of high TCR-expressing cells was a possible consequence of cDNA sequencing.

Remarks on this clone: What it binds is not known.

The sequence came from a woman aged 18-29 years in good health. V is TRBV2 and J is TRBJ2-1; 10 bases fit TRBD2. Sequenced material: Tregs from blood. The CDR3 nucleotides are TGTGCCAGCATAAGGACTAGCGGCAATGAGCAGTTCTTC. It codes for CASIRTSGNEQFF.